This T cell receptor (beta chain) was profiled in a study of cytomegalovirus exposure and HLA in healthy donors. On this clone: Its target is unknown.

The germline V gene encodes CDR1 SGHRS and CDR2 YFSETQ. CDR3 size: 15 residues. V shed 4 bases and J 0 bases; nucleotides not matched to a gene: 6. PCR amplification relied on 60 Vbeta primers (plus 13 Jbeta primers). Assay: immunoSEQ multiplex PCR; the TCRdb copy retains only in-frame clones and omits some. The sample has fewer than 350,000 clones, about 90% seen once; the top ten hold approximately 2.2%. Study-level points and caveats: The authors enumerated over 150 TCR beta chains as linked to cytomegalovirus. Only CMV serostatus was available as immune exposure information.

Sequenced input: PBMCs. This clonotype originated in a woman younger than 30 in good health and CMV-seronegative. The chain employs TRBV5-1 and TRBJ2-7; 8 bases line up with TRBD1. The CDR3 DNA reads TGCGCCAGCAGCCTCAGACAGGGGAGCTCCTACGAGCAGTACTTC. This sequence encodes CASSLRQGSSYEQYF.